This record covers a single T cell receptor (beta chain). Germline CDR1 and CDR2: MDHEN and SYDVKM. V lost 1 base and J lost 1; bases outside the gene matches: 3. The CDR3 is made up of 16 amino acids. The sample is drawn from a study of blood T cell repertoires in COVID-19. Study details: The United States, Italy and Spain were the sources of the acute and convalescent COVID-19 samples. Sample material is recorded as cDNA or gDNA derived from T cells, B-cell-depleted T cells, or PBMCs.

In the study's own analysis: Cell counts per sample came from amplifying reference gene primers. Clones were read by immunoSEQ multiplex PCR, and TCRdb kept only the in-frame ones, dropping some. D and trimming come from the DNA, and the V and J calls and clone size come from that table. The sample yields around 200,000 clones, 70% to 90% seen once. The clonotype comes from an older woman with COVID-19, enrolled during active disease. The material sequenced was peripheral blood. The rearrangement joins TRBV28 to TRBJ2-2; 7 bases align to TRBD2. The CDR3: CASSLLGTKNTGELFF. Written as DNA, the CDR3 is TGTGCCAGCAGTTTATTGGGGACTAAGAACACCGGGGAGCTGTTTTTT.